This is a list of T cell receptor beta chains from one sample in a study of T cell changes during pregnancy in multiple sclerosis. Repertoires were generated with immunoSEQ multiplex PCR, while TCRdb's copy carries only in-frame clones and drops some. The data hold around 40,000 clones, with around 90% observed a single time. This specimen was CD4+ T cells from peripheral blood mononuclear cells, taken before pregnancy. Every receptor here comes from a female donor with multiple sclerosis, enrolled in a pregnancy study. Each CDR3 is given with its conserved first and last residue. The D gene is left open where the match is weak. Expanded clones are given a class, and other clones once, few, many or no size at all.

size	V	D	J	DNA	CDR3
few	TRBV19	.	TRBJ1-5	TGTGCCAGCACAGGGCCCAGCAATCAGCCCCAGCATTTT	CASTGPSNQPQHF
.	TRBV19	.	TRBJ1-6	TGTGCCAGTAGTATGGGGGGGCGCATGATTTCACCCCTCCACTTT	CASSMGGRMISPLHF
.	TRBV11-2	TRBD1	TRBJ2-7	TGTGCCAGCAGCCTAGGGACAGTCGAGCAGTACTTC	CASSLGTVEQYF
.	TRBV5-6	TRBD1	TRBJ1-5	TGTGCCAGCAGCCCTGACAGGGGGACCCATCAGCCCCAGCATTTT	CASSPDRGTHQPQHF
.	TRBV29-1	TRBD1	TRBJ1-4	TGCAGCGTTCGACAGGGCAGTAATGAAAAACTGTTTTTT	CSVRQGSNEKLFF
.	TRBV5-4	.	TRBJ2-1	TGTGCCAGCAGCTCCCCGGCAGGGCAGGGGAATGAGCAGTTCTTC	CASSSPAGQGNEQFF
few	TRBV4-1	TRBD2	TRBJ2-1	TGCGCCAGCAGCCAAGTCCGGGGGGACGAGCAGTTCTTC	CASSQVRGDEQFF
.	TRBV2	TRBD2	TRBJ2-2	TGTGCCAGCAGGGGGACTAGCTTAAACACCGGGGAGCTGTTTTTT	CASRGTSLNTGELFF
.	TRBV29-1	.	TRBJ2-1	TGCAGCGTTGTGAGCCAGGGCTCCTACAATGAGCAGTTCTTC	CSVVSQGSYNEQFF
.	TRBV7-2	.	TRBJ2-1	TGTGCCAGCAGCTTACGGGGGCGGGGGACGTCTCACAATGAGCAGTTCTTC	CASSLRGRGTSHNEQFF
once	TRBV2	TRBD2	TRBJ2-1	TGTGCCAGCAGTGAAGGATCGGGACTAGCGGGCCTTTACAATGAGCAGTTCTTC	CASSEGSGLAGLYNEQFF
.	TRBV2	.	TRBJ1-1	TGTGCCAGCAGCATCGGGGGAGGGGACACTGAAGCTTTCTTT	CASSIGGGDTEAFF
.	TRBV27	TRBD2	TRBJ2-7	TGTGCCAGCAGTCGAGGGACTAGCGGCTCCTACGAGCAGTACTTC	CASSRGTSGSYEQYF
.	TRBV10-3	TRBD2	TRBJ2-3	TGTGCCACCCTACTAGCGGGGGGGTCAGATACGCAGTATTTT	CATLLAGGSDTQYF
.	TRBV20-1	.	TRBJ2-1	TGCAGTGCTAGAACTCTACCTTTCCCCTTCTTC	CSARTLPFPFF
.	TRBV10-3	TRBD1	TRBJ2-6	TGTGCCATCAGAAAATCGACAGGGGTGGTCGCTGGGGCCAACGTCCTGACTTTC	CAIRKSTGVVAGANVLTF
.	TRBV7-6	TRBD1	TRBJ2-7	TGTGCCAGCAGTCAAGCCGGGACAGGGACCTACGAGCAGTACTTC	CASSQAGTGTYEQYF
.	TRBV5-4	TRBD1	TRBJ1-6	TGTGCCAGCAGCTTGGGGACAGGGGGATCACCCCTCCACTTT	CASSLGTGGSPLHF
.	TRBV25-1	.	TRBJ1-4	TGTGCCAGCAGTGAATTGCAGGTGGCTAATGAAAAACTGTTTTTT	CASSELQVANEKLFF
.	TRBV6-1	.	TRBJ1-1	TGTGCCAGCAGTGAAGTGGCAGGGAGGCGAACTGAAGCTTTCTTT	CASSEVAGRRTEAFF
.	TRBV4-3	.	TRBJ1-4	TGCGCCAGCAGCCGTCAGACAGCAACTAATGAAAAACTGTTTTTT	CASSRQTATNEKLFF
.	TRBV7-2	TRBD1	TRBJ1-4	TGTGCCAGCAGGCGCGGACAGGGGAATGAAAAACTGTTTTTT	CASRRGQGNEKLFF
.	TRBV7-6	TRBD2	TRBJ2-2	TGTGCCAGCAGCTTAAGGATAGCGGGGAACACCGGGGAGCTGTTTTTT	CASSLRIAGNTGELFF
.	TRBV2	TRBD1	TRBJ1-5	TGTGCCAGCAGGGGGACGACAGGGGGCGAGCAGCCCCAGCATTTT	CASRGTTGGEQPQHF
once	TRBV2	TRBD1	TRBJ2-7	TGTGCCAGCAACAACGAGGGACAGGGGAAAGAGCAGTACTTC	CASNNEGQGKEQYF
.	TRBV19	.	TRBJ1-5	TGTGCCAGTACCGTAACAGGGAATCGGCCCCAGCATTTT	CASTVTGNRPQHF
.	TRBV2	.	TRBJ2-2	TGTGCCAGCACTCGGGTGACGGTCGTCACCGGGGAGCTGTTTTTT	CASTRVTVVTGELFF
.	TRBV29-1	TRBD1	TRBJ1-1	TGCAGCGCCGCCACAGGGGGGAACACTGAAGCTTTCTTT	CSAATGGNTEAFF
.	TRBV15	.	TRBJ1-1	TGTGCCACCAGCAGAGAGCCGGACAGCAGAATGAACACTGAAGCTTTCTTT	CATSREPDSRMNTEAFF
.	TRBV6-1	.	TRBJ1-2	TGTGCCAGCAGTGACCCCCAGTTCTATGGCTACACCTTC	CASSDPQFYGYTF